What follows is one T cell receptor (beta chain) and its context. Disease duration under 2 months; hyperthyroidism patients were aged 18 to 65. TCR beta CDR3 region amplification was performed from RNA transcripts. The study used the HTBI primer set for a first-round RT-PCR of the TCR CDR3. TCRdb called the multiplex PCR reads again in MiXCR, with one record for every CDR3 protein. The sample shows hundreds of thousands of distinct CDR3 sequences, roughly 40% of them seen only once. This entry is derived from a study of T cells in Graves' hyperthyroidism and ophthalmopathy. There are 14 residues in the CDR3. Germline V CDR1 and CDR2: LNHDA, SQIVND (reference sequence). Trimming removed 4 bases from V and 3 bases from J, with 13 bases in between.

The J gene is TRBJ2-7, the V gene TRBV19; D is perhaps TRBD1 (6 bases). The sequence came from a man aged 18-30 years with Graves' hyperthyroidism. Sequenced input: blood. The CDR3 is CASSRQAGGYEQYF. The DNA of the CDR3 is TGTGCCAGTAGTAGACAGGCTGGGGGCTACGAGCAGTACTTC.